The next 10 T cell receptor beta chains were all read from a single sample in a study of control samples from healthy donors and cancer patients. The method was immunoSEQ multiplex PCR; TCRdb's version includes in-frame clones alone and lacks a portion of them. The sample lists 90,000 to 150,000 clones; approximately 88% were seen once. Material: blood. The receptors were sampled from a man aged 35 to 55 in good health.

The table lists this clone with a few counts. The chain couples TRBV24-1 to TRBJ2-6; D unresolved. CDR3 length: 17 amino acids. Germline assignment: CDR1 KGHDR and CDR2 SFDVKD. Trimming left V 0 bases short and J 0 bases short, with 8 bases between. CDR3 in DNA: TGTGCCACCAGTGATTTGCATAACCCCTCTGGGGCCAACGTCCTGACTTTC. It codes for CATSDLHNPSGANVLTF.

The rearrangement uses TRBV9 and TRBJ2-1; tentative D call: TRBD2 (5 bases). From germline, CDR1 is SGDLS and CDR2 YYNGEE. Trimming shortened V by 3 bases and J by 0 bases, and 13 bases separated the two germline ends. The CDR3 is made up of 16 amino acids. CDR3 sequence: CASSGTGLRSYNEQFF. The CDR3 DNA is TGTGCCAGCAGCGGAACCGGACTCCGCTCCTACAATGAGCAGTTCTTC. Supplemented by reference TRBV9 and TRBJ2-1, the full variable domain reads DSGVTQTPKHLITATGQRVTLRCSPRSGDLSVYWYQQSLDQGLQFLIQYYNGEERAKGNILERFSAQQFPDLHSELNLSSLELGDSALYFCASSGTGLRSYNEQFFGPGTRLTVL.

CDR3 nucleotide sequence: TGTGCCAGCAGCCCCGGACAATACGAGCAGTACTTC. Translation: CASSPGQYEQYF. The gene calls are TRBV5-6 and TRBJ2-7; TRBD1 might be the D (5 bases). CDR1 and CDR2 (germline): SGHDT, YYEEEE. V lost 4 bases and J 4 bases, leaving 9 bases between the germline ends. This CDR3 is built from 12 residues.

The V gene is TRBV29-1, the J gene TRBJ2-7; TRBD1 aligns across 9 bases. Germline CDR1 is SQVTM and CDR2 is ANQGSEA. V gave up 7 bases and J gave up 6 bases; unmatched junction bases: 7. This CDR3 contains 12 residues. The CDR3 loop reads CSGGQGGVEQYF. CDR3 coding DNA: TGCAGCGGGGGACAGGGTGGAGTCGAGCAGTACTTC.

The rearrangement links TRBV2 to TRBJ1-5; D not resolved. The germline V gene has CDR1 SNHLY and CDR2 FYNNEI. This CDR3 is 14 amino acids long. V gave up 3 bases and J gave up 0 bases, with 6 bases separating them. The CDR3 region has the DNA TGTGCCAGCAGTGACGCAGTTAGCAATCAGCCCCAGCATTTT. Translated: CASSDAVSNQPQHF.

V gene TRBV5-1 combines with J gene TRBJ2-3; TRBD2 matches at 7 bases. V trimming: 1 base; J trimming: 2 bases; junction bases outside the gene matches: 4. The CDR3 runs 15 residues. Germline CDR1 SGHRS, CDR2 YFSETQ. The CDR3 region has the DNA TGCGCCAGCAGCTTGCCCAGCGGGGACACAGATACGCAGTATTTT. Protein: CASSLPSGDTDTQYF.

This clone was detected a few times. V and J are TRBV6-6 and TRBJ1-1; TRBD1 might be the D (5 bases). Germline V CDR1 and CDR2: MNHNY, SVGAGI (reference sequence). Deletions cut 7 bases from V and 2 bases from J, with 8 bases between. This CDR3 spans 12 amino acids. Here the CDR3 DNA reads TGTGCCAGCACGGGGGGAAACACTGAAGCTTTCTTT. Protein sequence: CASTGGNTEAFF.

This chain links TRBV30 with TRBJ1-1; possible D gene TRBD1, 5 bases. The CDR3 loop spans 14 amino acids. The V end lost 2 bases, the J end lost 1 base, and 11 bases lay between the germline ends. Germline loops: CDR1 GTSNPN, CDR2 SVGIG (reference sequence). CDR3 loop: CAWSPLTANTEAFF. Written as DNA, the CDR3 is TGTGCCTGGAGTCCCTTGACAGCGAACACTGAAGCTTTCTTT.

The sample holds a few counts of this clone. The chain combines TRBV7-9 with TRBJ1-1; a weak D match, TRBD1 (5 bases). Germline V lookup: CDR1 SEHNR, CDR2 FQNEAQ (reference sequence). V was pared by 3 bases and J by 8 bases, with 19 bases between. The CDR3 loop spans 15 amino acids. This CDR3 is CASSFDLPGLTEAFF. The CDR3, as DNA: TGTGCCAGCAGCTTTGATTTGCCGGGACTAACGGAAGCTTTCTTT.

CDR3 amino acids: CASRLQESTYTEAFF. As DNA, the CDR3 is TGTGCCAGCAGACTACAGGAGTCTACGTACACTGAAGCTTTCTTT. The J gene is TRBJ1-1, the V gene TRBV28; maybe TRBD1 (5 bases). Trimming took off 6 bases at V and 3 bases at J, with 17 bases between the two ends. CDR3 length: 15 residues. The V gene's germline CDR1 is MDHEN and CDR2 SYDVKM.